This record looks at one TCR beta chain sequence and its context. Profiled with immunoSEQ multiplex PCR; TCRdb holds only in-frame clones, not every one. The data show under 300,000 clones, approximately 91% seen once. The sample is drawn from a study of blood T cell repertoires in COVID-19. Study-level information: The United States, Italy and Spain supplied acute and convalescent COVID-19 samples. In each case, the material was cDNA or gDNA derived from T cells, B-cell-depleted T cells, or PBMCs.

Germline V gene lookup returns CDR1 MNHNY and CDR2 SVGAGI (reference sequence). The CDR3 runs to 14 residues. The V segment lost 4 bases and the J segment 6 bases; nucleotides outside the gene matches: 3. The receptor's source is a woman aged 25 to 45 with acute or convalescent COVID-19. This chain connects TRBV6-6 to TRBJ2-2; 9 bases line up with TRBD2. Sequenced: peripheral blood. The CDR3, as DNA: TGTGCCAGCAGTTTGGCGGGAGGGTCCGGGGAGCTGTTTTTT. Translation gives CASSLAGGSGELFF.